These 4 T cell receptor beta chains were all obtained from the same sample, sequenced in a study of T cell responses to AZD1222 COVID-19 vaccine. Method: immunoSEQ multiplex PCR; TCRdb's copy keeps in-frame clones and lacks some. The sample contains roughly 100,000 clones, roughly 90% of which appear only once. The sequencing here drew on peripheral blood, taken on day 0 of AZD1222 vaccination. The receptors shown here come from an adult in good health.

This rearrangement joins TRBV9 to TRBJ1-6; no definite D call. In germline, CDR1 is SGDLS, CDR2 YYNGEE. This CDR3 contains 14 residues. The V gene lost 8 bases and the J gene lost 7 bases, with 16 bases spanning the gap. The CDR3 nucleotides are TGTGCCAGTAACGGTCTGGGAGAAAATTCACCCCTCCACTTT. Protein sequence: CASNGLGENSPLHF. The full variable domain, rest sourced from reference TRBV9 and TRBJ1-6, is DSGVTQTPKHLITATGQRVTLRCSPRSGDLSVYWYQQSLDQGLQFLIQYYNGEERAKGNILERFSAQQFPDLHSELNLSSLELGDSALYFCASNGLGENSPLHFGNGTRLTVT.

With respect to this clone: The junction departs from germline at one end; a sequencing error may be responsible. DNA of the CDR3: TGTGCCAGCAGCTTAAGTTGGGACCCCTTAGGGAATTTT. This codes for CASSLSWDPLGNF. The V call is TRBV7-2, the J call TRBJ2-3; perhaps D is TRBD1 or TRBD2 (5 bases each). The CDR3 covers 13 residues. Germline V gene sequence: CDR1 SGHTA, CDR2 FQGNSA. Full variable domain (rest looked up from reference TRBV7-2 and TRBJ2-3): GAGVSQSPSNKVTEKGKDVELRCDPISGHTALYWYRQSLGQGLEFLIYFQGNSAPDKSGLPSDRFSAERTGGSVSTLTIQRTQQEDSAVYLCASSLSWDPLGNFGPGTRLTVL.

The chain couples TRBV7-2 to TRBJ2-3, with a weak D call TRBD2 (5 bases). The germline CDR1 and CDR2 sequences are SGHTA and FQGNSA. V was shortened by 4 bases and J by 4 bases, with 21 bases between the two germline ends. This CDR3 contains 17 residues. The CDR3 here is CASSSETRPLMADTQYF. DNA of the CDR3: TGTGCCAGCAGCTCAGAAACTAGGCCTCTGATGGCAGATACGCAGTATTTT.

The gene calls are TRBV19 and TRBJ2-7; D may correspond to TRBD1 or TRBD2 (5 bases each). V lost 8 bases and J lost 7, with 18 bases in between. CDR3 size: 13 residues. Germline CDR1 and CDR2: LNHDA and SQIVND (reference sequence). In nucleotides, the CDR3 is TGTGCCAGTCGAAGGGACCAATTGGGGGAGCAGTACTTC. Residues: CASRRDQLGEQYF.